Listed here is a single T cell receptor (beta chain). As yet, its antigen is unknown. The sample belongs to a study of immune evolution from preneoplasia to lung adenocarcinoma. Whole-study results and caveats: Clonality was highest in normal lung, lower in later-stage lesions apparently.

H&E slides confirmed each diagnosis, reviewed by two pathologists independently. The method was immunoSEQ multiplex PCR; TCRdb's version includes in-frame clones alone and lacks a portion of them. The repertoire holds about 3,900 clones, with around 80% as singletons. This CDR3 region has 14 residues. V was shortened by 5 bases and J by 2 bases, with 10 bases between the two germline ends. Germline V CDR1 and CDR2: MNHEY, SMNVEV (reference sequence). The receptor was derived from a person between 65 and 80 years old with lung adenocarcinoma. The gene calls are TRBV27 and TRBJ2-1, with TRBD2 as a possible D gene (5 bases). Sequenced material: FFPE minimally invasive lung adenocarcinoma tissue. CDR3 nucleotides: TGTGCCAGCAGTATAGCGTTGACCTACAATGAGCAGTTCTTC. Protein: CASSIALTYNEQFF.